The clone carrying this TCR beta chain was recorded many times. Its specificity is unknown. TCRdb independently ran MiXCR on the PCR reads; one entry per CDR3 protein. Here the sample spans more than 450,000 distinct CDR3 sequences, roughly 25% being singletons. The V gene lost 2 bases and the J gene lost 0 bases, with 6 bases spanning the gap. This CDR3 is built from 14 residues. The sample originates from a study of molecular identifiers for immune sequencing clone quantification. Study findings and constraints: For effector cells, clones above 20 RNA copies held over 98% of molecules; for naive cells, under 1%.

The clonotype originates from a human donor in good health. Some libraries in this study had Jurkat cell RNA spiked in. The sample comprised naive CD8+ T cells from blood, with Jurkat cell RNA spiked in. The subset: FACS-sorted CD8+CD4-CCR7+CD45RA+ naive T cells. The gene calls are TRBV12-3 or TRBV12-4 and TRBJ2-3; D may be TRBD2 (5 bases). CDR3 in amino acids: CASSLRESTDTQYF. The CDR3 DNA follows: TGTGCCAGCAGTTTAAGGGAGAGCACAGATACGCAGTATTTT.